Presented here are 13 T cell receptor beta chains from one specimen sequenced in a study of response to subunit inactivated influenza vaccine. In TCRdb, the RT-PCR reads were re-called with MiXCR into one record per CDR3 protein. The repertoire consists of some 600,000 distinct CDR3 sequences, with approximately 15% occurring once and the leading ten covering about 7.4%. Sample: PBMCs from blood, taken roughly 2 weeks before vaccination. These receptor sequences come from a man aged 45 to 65 who received an inactivated influenza vaccine.

V and J are TRBV4-1 and TRBJ2-1; 7 bases match TRBD1. The CDR3 is made up of 13 amino acids. The ends lost 1 base at V and 8 bases at J; junction bases unmatched: 2. The germline gives CDR1 MGHRA, CDR2 YSYEKL. For the CDR3, the DNA is TGCGCCAGCAGCCAAGTAACAGGGGATGAGCAGTTCTTC. Its translation is CASSQVTGDEQFF.

In DNA, the CDR3 is TGTGCCAGTAAAGAAGACAGGGTGTCCGGGGAGCTGTTTTTT. Its protein is CASKEDRVSGELFF. The chain links TRBV19 to TRBJ2-2; TRBD1 aligns across 7 bases. The germline V gene encodes CDR1 LNHDA and CDR2 SQIVND (reference sequence). The CDR3 is made up of 14 amino acids. J gave up 6 bases and V 7 bases, and 8 bases lay outside the gene matches.

This clonotype is a singleton in its sample. The chain joins TRBV18 to TRBJ2-5, with no clear D. Germline CDR1 and CDR2: KGHSH and LQKENI. The CDR3 length is 12 residues. V was clipped by 9 bases and J by 1 base, with 9 bases between them. The CDR3 nucleotides are TGTGCCAGTGCAAAGGGCCAAGAGACCCAGTACTTC. Its translation: CASAKGQETQYF.

This clonotype was seen ten or more times. The J gene is TRBJ2-1, the V gene TRBV20-1; TRBD2 aligns across 12 bases. CDR1 and CDR2 (germline): DFQATT, SNEGSKA (reference sequence). The CDR3 length is 15 residues. The ends lost 1 base at V and 4 bases at J; junction bases unmatched: 2. CDR3 bases: TGCAGTGCTAGAGTACTAGCGGGGGGTTACAATGAGCAGTTCTTC. It is translated as CSARVLAGGYNEQFF.

The table lists this clonotype with a few counts. V is TRBV29-1 and J is TRBJ2-5, with D possibly being TRBD2 (5 bases). The CDR3 loop spans 12 amino acids. Trimming left V 5 bases short and J 1 base short, with 8 bases between. CDR1 SQVTM and CDR2 ANQGSEA come from the germline V gene. The CDR3 bases are TGCAGCGTTTTGGACTTCCAAGAGACCCAGTACTTC. Its protein is CSVLDFQETQYF.

The genes are TRBV5-1 and TRBJ2-4; D unresolved. Per germline, CDR1 SGHRS and CDR2 YFSETQ. V lost 0 bases and J lost 6, with 10 bases in between. The CDR3 is 14 amino acids. The CDR3 loop is CASSLEPNRNIQYF. CDR3 sequence (DNA): TGCGCCAGCAGCTTGGAGCCTAATAGAAACATTCAGTACTTC. The complete variable domain, with remaining parts taken from reference TRBV5-1 and TRBJ2-4, reads KAGVTQTPRYLIKTRGQQVTLSCSPISGHRSVSWYQQTPGQGLQFLFEYFSETQRNKGNFPGRFSGRQFSNSRSEMNVSTLELGDSALYLCASSLEPNRNIQYFGAGTRLSVL.

The chain carries TRBV4-2 and TRBJ2-1; D is ambiguous. This CDR3 contains 15 residues. Between the trimmed V and J ends, which lost 0 bases and 5 bases, there was a span of 11 bases. Germline V CDR1 and CDR2: LGHNA, YNFKEQ. CDR3 bases: TGTGCCAGCAGCCAAGATTTAAGCAGCAACAATGAGCAGTTCTTC. It translates to CASSQDLSSNNEQFF.

This clonotype appeared a few times. The chain couples TRBV10-3 to TRBJ1-4; D unclear. Trimming pared 4 bases from V and 8 bases from J, leaving 8 bases between. The CDR3 has 12 amino acids. The germline V gene encodes CDR1 ENHRY and CDR2 SYGVKD. The CDR3 DNA is TGTGCCATCAGTGCCGACTTCGAAAAACTGTTTTTT. This codes for CAISADFEKLFF.

The table lists this clonotype with a few counts. The chain employs TRBV4-2 and TRBJ2-1; 7 bases fit TRBD1. V trimming: 0 bases; J trimming: 2 bases; junction bases outside the gene matches: 4. The germline V gene has CDR1 LGHNA and CDR2 YNFKEQ. The CDR3 is 16 amino acids. Here the CDR3 DNA reads TGTGCCAGCAGCCAAGATGGGGGACAGACCTACAATGAGCAGTTCTTC. It yields the protein CASSQDGGQTYNEQFF.

This clonotype showed up just a few times. V is TRBV6-2 or TRBV6-3 and J is TRBJ2-1; 7 nucleotides match TRBD2. CDR1 MNHEY and CDR2 SVGEGT come from the germline V gene. CDR3 length: 13 amino acids. The junction had 8 bases not matched to a gene; V was cut back by 5 bases and J by 10 bases. CDR3 nucleotides: TGTGCCAGCAGTAGACTAGCTAACGGGGAGCAGTTCTTC. This codes for CASSRLANGEQFF.

The chain joins TRBV21-1 to TRBJ2-2; TRBD2 is the table's D call and was not checked against the DNA. TRBV21-1 is shown as a pseudogene. CDR3 size: 19 residues. The CDR3 region is CASSKAGGGLAGNTGELFF. CDR3 in DNA: TGTGCCAGCAGCAAAGCGGGGGGGGGACTAGCGGGGAACACCGGGGAGCTGTTTTTT.

In DNA, the CDR3 is TGTGCCAGCAGGTCACCGGGACAGGGTGGCAATAATTCACCCCTCCACTTT. This encodes CASRSPGQGGNNSPLHF. The rearrangement uses TRBV28 and TRBJ1-6, with 9 nucleotides matching TRBD1. Trimming at V came to 6 bases and at J to 5 bases, leaving 11 bases not matched to a gene. This CDR3 comprises 17 residues. Germline V gene data show CDR1 as MDHEN and CDR2 as SYDVKM.

This rearrangement joins TRBV12-3 or TRBV12-4 to TRBJ2-1, with 7 bases lining up with TRBD2. Unmatched junction bases numbered 13, after V lost 7 bases and J lost 7 bases. This CDR3 has 15 residues. The CDR3: CASTLSGAHGNEQFF. CDR3 bases: TGTGCCAGCACTCTGAGCGGGGCCCATGGAAATGAGCAGTTCTTC.